This record looks at one T cell receptor (beta chain) sequence and its context. What it recognizes is unknown. This entry belongs to a study of cytomegalovirus exposure and HLA in healthy donors. At the level of the study: A subsequent analysis reported that the 110 or so validation repertoires were produced on the same platform that had also been used for the 500 to 700 first-cohort repertoires. Whole-study findings and limits: The investigators catalogued 150 to 200 TCR beta chains as cytomegalovirus-associated. Subsequent analysis showed first-cohort TCR clusters tending to co-occur in 120 validation repertoires. Specific recognition of CMV antigens was confirmed in vitro for a few chains (all CMV-associated).

The germline V and J ends were trimmed by 1 base and 3 bases, with 14 bases remaining between them. This CDR3 has 15 amino acids. Germline CDR1 is SGHRS and CDR2 is YFSETQ. Generated by immunoSEQ multiplex PCR, the TCRdb table keeps only in-frame clones and is missing some. The data show some 220,000 clones, 75% to 95% seen once. Source material: PBMCs. The receptor's source is a woman under 30 in good health and CMV-seronegative. The chain couples TRBV5-1 to TRBJ2-7; weak D call: TRBD1 (5 bases). Here the CDR3 reads CASSLWLGAGYEQYF. In DNA, the CDR3 is TGCGCCAGCAGCTTGTGGTTAGGGGCTGGCTACGAGCAGTACTTC. The full variable domain, with the rest looked up from reference TRBV5-1 and TRBJ2-7, is KAGVTQTPRYLIKTRGQQVTLSCSPISGHRSVSWYQQTPGQGLQFLFEYFSETQRNKGNFPGRFSGRQFSNSRSEMNVSTLELGDSALYLCASSLWLGAGYEQYFGPGTRLTVT.